This entry is about one TCR beta chain. The germline CDR1 and CDR2 sequences are SGHVS and FQNEAQ. The trim removed 4 bases at V and 10 bases at J, leaving 4 bases unmatched. The CDR3 length is 14 residues. Here immunoSEQ multiplex PCR was the method, and the copy in TCRdb shows in-frame clones only, minus some. This table holds roughly 50,000 clones, around 93% found once. This specimen belongs to a study of technical replicates of blood from a handful of donors. The sequence came from a human donor in good health. Some clones in this sample may be carry-over from other donors' samples. The chain is built from TRBV7-8 and TRBJ2-1, with TRBD2 matching 13 bases. Sequenced sample: PBMCs. The CDR3 reads CASSSGLAGTEQFF. CDR3 in DNA: TGTGCCAGCAGCTCGGGACTAGCGGGGACCGAGCAGTTCTTC.